These 14 T cell receptor beta chains came from one sample sequenced in a study of Ad26.COV2.S vaccination and SARS-CoV-2 variants. Clones were sequenced by immunoSEQ multiplex PCR, and TCRdb holds only the in-frame ones, with some missing. The top ten hold under 4.5% of the sample, which has 440,000 or so clones, 90% seen once. Treatment reported: 19 received Ad26.COV2.S at low or high dose, single or two shots; about 5 received placebo; per-sample allocation not given. Specimen acquisition occurred on day 63 following the initial vaccine or placebo injection. This material consisted of peripheral blood, taken in a trial of Ad26.COV2.S vaccine versus placebo. Receptor source: a person aged 18 to 65 who received the Ad26.COV2.S COVID-19 vaccine or a placebo.

The chain recombines TRBV18 with TRBJ2-3, with 9 bases matching TRBD2. Germline V lookup: CDR1 KGHSH, CDR2 LQKENI. J gave up 7 bases and V 3 bases, and 8 bases lay outside the gene matches. This CDR3 is built from 15 residues. CDR3 nucleotide sequence: TGTGCCAGCTCACCGAGGGGACTAGCTGAGAATACGCAGTATTTT. Its protein is CASSPRGLAENTQYF.

This chain uses TRBV6-6 with TRBJ2-3; perhaps TRBD2 as D (6 bases). V lost 6 bases and J lost 1, with 17 bases in between. The CDR3 covers 16 residues. Germline V gene sequence: CDR1 MNHNY, CDR2 SVGAGI (reference sequence). The CDR3 here is CASSPERRARTDTQYF. The CDR3 DNA reads as TGTGCCAGCAGCCCGGAAAGGAGGGCTCGCACAGATACGCAGTATTTT.

The genes are TRBV10-3 and TRBJ2-1; D remains ambiguous. The germline V gene has CDR1 ENHRY and CDR2 SYGVKD. CDR3 length equals 13 residues. V lost 3 bases and J lost 9, with 12 bases in between. The CDR3 is CAISEGQLGEQFF. The CDR3 DNA follows: TGTGCCATCAGTGAAGGGCAGTTGGGTGAGCAGTTCTTC.

This chain uses TRBV18 with TRBJ1-4; D remains ambiguous. The CDR3 consists of 16 residues. The ends were cut back, 4 bases at V and 4 bases at J, with 16 bases in the middle. The germline gives CDR1 KGHSH, CDR2 LQKENI. CDR3 DNA: TGTGCCAGCTCACAGGAGGGCACAAGTCTTAATGAAAAACTGTTTTTT. Protein sequence: CASSQEGTSLNEKLFF.

This clone was detected only once. The chain carries TRBV6-6 and TRBJ1-5; the D gene is possibly TRBD1 (6 bases). Germline values: CDR1 MNHNY, CDR2 SVGAGI (reference sequence). V was pared by 2 bases and J by 2 bases, with 13 bases between. The CDR3 length is 16 residues. CDR3 region: CASSYAPGGGNQPQHF. CDR3 coding DNA: TGTGCCAGCAGTTACGCCCCCGGGGGCGGCAATCAGCCCCAGCATTTT.

The chain has TRBV28 and TRBJ2-7, with 11 nucleotides matching TRBD1. V gave up 6 bases and J gave up 5 bases; unmatched junction bases: 6. The CDR3 totals 14 residues. CDR1 MDHEN and CDR2 SYDVKM come from the germline V gene. The CDR3 DNA is TGTGCCAGCAGCTCGGGACAGGGGGAGGACGAGCAGTACTTC. This translates into CASSSGQGEDEQYF.

This chain connects TRBV30 to TRBJ2-1, with 10 bases aligning to TRBD1. Germline trimming cut 1 base from V and 0 bases from J; bases unmatched to any gene: 0. The CDR3 contains 15 residues. Germline loops: CDR1 GTSNPN, CDR2 SVGIG (reference sequence). The CDR3 sequence: CAWSGTGGSYNEQFF. The DNA of the CDR3 is TGTGCCTGGAGTGGGACAGGGGGCTCCTACAATGAGCAGTTCTTC.

This CDR3 is CAWIPHGLAVVNEQFF. As DNA, the CDR3 is TGTGCCTGGATACCACACGGGCTAGCGGTGGTCAATGAGCAGTTCTTC. The chain combines TRBV30 with TRBJ2-1; 7 bases are shared with TRBD2. This CDR3 spans 16 amino acids. Germline V gives CDR1 GTSNPN, CDR2 SVGIG (reference sequence). V shed 4 bases, J shed 6 bases, and the junction held 15 bases outside the gene matches.

The J gene is TRBJ2-5, the V gene TRBV15; possibly TRBD2 for D (6 bases). This CDR3 spans 16 amino acids. Germline lookup yields CDR1 LNHNV and CDR2 YYDKDF (reference sequence). The V and J ends lost 1 base and 4 bases respectively, with 16 bases between them. Here the CDR3 reads CATSRVETAGGETQYF. CDR3 DNA: TGTGCCACCAGCAGAGTGGAAACCGCCGGGGGAGAGACCCAGTACTTC.

The chain uses TRBV6-5 and TRBJ2-7; possible D gene TRBD2, 5 bases. The germline V gene encodes CDR1 MNHEY and CDR2 SVGAGI. This CDR3 spans 15 amino acids. V gave up 2 bases and J gave up 2 bases, with 13 bases separating them. The DNA of the CDR3 is TGTGCCAGCAGTTACGAGGGAATCCTCACCTACGAGCAGTACTTC. Encoded protein: CASSYEGILTYEQYF.

This clone was recorded only once. This chain links TRBV7-2 with TRBJ2-2, with 8 bases that match TRBD2. With 2 bases clipped from V and 2 bases from J, the junction kept 4 bases outside the gene matches. Germline CDR1 is SGHTA and CDR2 is FQGNSA. This CDR3 has 16 residues. This CDR3 reads CASSLTGRVNTGELFF. DNA for the CDR3: TGTGCCAGCAGCTTAACCGGGAGGGTAAACACCGGGGAGCTGTTTTTT.

The rearrangement links TRBV28 to TRBJ2-7; D is perhaps TRBD1 (6 bases). The CDR3 extends over 13 amino acids. Germline CDR1 reads MDHEN; CDR2 reads SYDVKM. With 5 bases removed from V and 5 bases from J, the gap between germline ends came to 13 bases. The CDR3 protein is CASSITGFNEQYF. Here the CDR3 DNA reads TGTGCCAGCAGTATCACAGGGTTTAACGAGCAGTACTTC.

V usage is TRBV3-1 (or the pseudogene TRBV3-2) and J usage is TRBJ2-3; D is uncertain. Germline V CDR1 and CDR2: LGHDT, YNNKEL (reference sequence). The CDR3 contains 14 residues. The V and J ends lost 4 bases and 3 bases respectively, with 11 bases between them. This CDR3 is CASSPLFGTDTQYF. Written as DNA, the CDR3 is TGTGCCAGCAGCCCGCTTTTCGGGACAGATACGCAGTATTTT.

The chain combines TRBV13 with TRBJ1-2; D is possibly TRBD1 (6 bases). CDR3 length: 15 residues. V lost 2 bases, J lost 2 bases, and 12 bases lay in between. In germline, CDR1 is PRHDT, CDR2 FYEKMQ (reference sequence). The CDR3 nucleotides are TGTGCCAGCAGCTTACCACAGGGTCCCAACTATGGCTACACCTTC. Encoded protein: CASSLPQGPNYGYTF. Variable domain in full (rest from reference TRBV13 and TRBJ1-2): AAGVIQSPRHLIKEKRETATLKCYPIPRHDTVYWYQQGPGQDPQFLISFYEKMQSDKGSIPDRFSAQQFSDYHSELNMSSLELGDSALYFCASSLPQGPNYGYTFGSGTRLTVV.